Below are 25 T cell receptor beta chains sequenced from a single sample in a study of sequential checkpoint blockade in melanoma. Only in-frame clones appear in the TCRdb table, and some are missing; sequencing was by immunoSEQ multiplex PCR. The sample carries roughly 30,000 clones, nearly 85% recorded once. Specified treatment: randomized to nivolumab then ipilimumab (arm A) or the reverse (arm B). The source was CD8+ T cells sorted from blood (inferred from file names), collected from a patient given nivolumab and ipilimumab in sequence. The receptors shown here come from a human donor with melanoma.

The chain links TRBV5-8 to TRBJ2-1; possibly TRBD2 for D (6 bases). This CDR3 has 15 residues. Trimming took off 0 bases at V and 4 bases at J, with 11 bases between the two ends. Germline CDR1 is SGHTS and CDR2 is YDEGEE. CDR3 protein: CASSLALARYNEQFF. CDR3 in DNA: TGTGCCAGCAGCTTGGCTCTAGCGAGATACAATGAGCAGTTCTTC. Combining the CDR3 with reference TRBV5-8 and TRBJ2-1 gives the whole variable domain EAGVTQSPTHLIKTRGQQATLRCSPISGHTSVYWYQQALGLGLQFLLWYDEGEERNRGNFPPRFSGRQFPNYSSELNVNALELEDSALYLCASSLALARYNEQFFGPGTRLTVL.

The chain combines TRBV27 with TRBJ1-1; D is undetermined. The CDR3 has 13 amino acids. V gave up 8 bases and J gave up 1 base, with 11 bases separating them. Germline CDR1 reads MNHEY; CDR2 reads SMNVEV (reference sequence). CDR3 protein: CASGLDGNTEAFF. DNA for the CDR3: TGTGCCAGCGGCCTAGACGGGAACACTGAAGCTTTCTTT.

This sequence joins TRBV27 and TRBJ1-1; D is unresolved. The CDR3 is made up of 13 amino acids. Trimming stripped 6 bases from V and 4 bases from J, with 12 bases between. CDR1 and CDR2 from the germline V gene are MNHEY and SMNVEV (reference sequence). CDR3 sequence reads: CASSPGGSTEAFF. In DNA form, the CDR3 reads TGTGCCAGCAGCCCCGGAGGAAGCACTGAAGCTTTCTTT.

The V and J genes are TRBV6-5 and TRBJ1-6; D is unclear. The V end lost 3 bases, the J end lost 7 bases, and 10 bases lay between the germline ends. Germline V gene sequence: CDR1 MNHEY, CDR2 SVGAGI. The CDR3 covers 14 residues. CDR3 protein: CASSYSVTNSPLHF. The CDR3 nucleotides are TGTGCCAGCAGTTATAGCGTTACCAATTCACCCCTCCACTTT.

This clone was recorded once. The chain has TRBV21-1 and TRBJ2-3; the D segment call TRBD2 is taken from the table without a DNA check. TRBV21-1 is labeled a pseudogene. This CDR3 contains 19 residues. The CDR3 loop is CASSKGGRGSLSSTDTQYF. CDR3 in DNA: TGTGCCAGCAGCAAAGGAGGAAGAGGGAGTTTATCTAGCACAGATACGCAGTATTTT.

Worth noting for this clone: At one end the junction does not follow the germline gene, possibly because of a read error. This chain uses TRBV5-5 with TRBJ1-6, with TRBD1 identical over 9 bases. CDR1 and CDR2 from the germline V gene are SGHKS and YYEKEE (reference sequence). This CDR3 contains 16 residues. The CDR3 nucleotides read TGCGCCAGCAGCCAGGACCCGGGACAGGGCTATTCACCCCTCCACTTT. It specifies CASSQDPGQGYSPLHF.

The chain's CDR3 is CASSQDRGLNNEQFF. The CDR3 DNA follows: TGCGCCAGCAGCCAAGACCGGGGACTAAACAATGAGCAGTTCTTC. The rearrangement links TRBV4-1 to TRBJ2-1; 7 positions agree with TRBD2. CDR1 is MGHRA, CDR2 YSYEKL, per germline. This CDR3 has 15 amino acids. J lost 5 bases, V lost 0 bases, and 4 bases had no gene match.

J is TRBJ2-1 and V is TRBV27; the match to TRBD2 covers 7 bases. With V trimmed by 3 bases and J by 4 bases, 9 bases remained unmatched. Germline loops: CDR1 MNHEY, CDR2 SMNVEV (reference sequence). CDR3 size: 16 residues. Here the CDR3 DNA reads TGTGCCAGCAGTTTCGCTGCGGGGGACCTTTACAATGAGCAGTTCTTC. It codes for CASSFAAGDLYNEQFF.

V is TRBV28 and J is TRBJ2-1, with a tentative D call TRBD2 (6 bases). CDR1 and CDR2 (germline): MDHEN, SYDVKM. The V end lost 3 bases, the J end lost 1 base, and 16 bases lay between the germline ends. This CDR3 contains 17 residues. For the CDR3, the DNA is TGTGCCAGCAGTTTGAGCAGGTACGGGAGTTCCTACAATGAGCAGTTCTTC. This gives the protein CASSLSRYGSSYNEQFF.

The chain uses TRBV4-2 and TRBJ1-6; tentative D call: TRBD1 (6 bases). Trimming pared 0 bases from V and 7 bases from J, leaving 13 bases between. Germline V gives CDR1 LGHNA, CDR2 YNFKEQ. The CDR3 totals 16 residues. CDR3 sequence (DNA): TGTGCCAGCAGCCAAGATGGCACAGGGAGCAATTCACCCCTCCACTTT. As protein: CASSQDGTGSNSPLHF.

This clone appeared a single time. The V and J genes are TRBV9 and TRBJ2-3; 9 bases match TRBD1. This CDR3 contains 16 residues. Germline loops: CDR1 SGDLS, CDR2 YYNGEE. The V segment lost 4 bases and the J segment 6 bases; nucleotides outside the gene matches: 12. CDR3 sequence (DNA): TGTGCCAGCAGCCCTAATACAGGGGGCAGTTTCGATACGCAGTATTTT. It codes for CASSPNTGGSFDTQYF.

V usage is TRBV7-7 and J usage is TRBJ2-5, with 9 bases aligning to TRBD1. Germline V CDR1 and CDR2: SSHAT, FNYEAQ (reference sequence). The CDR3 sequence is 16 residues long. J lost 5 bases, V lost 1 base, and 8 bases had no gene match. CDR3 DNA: TGTGCCAGCAGCTTAGTGGGGACAGGGTCCGATGAGACCCAGTACTTC. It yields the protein CASSLVGTGSDETQYF.

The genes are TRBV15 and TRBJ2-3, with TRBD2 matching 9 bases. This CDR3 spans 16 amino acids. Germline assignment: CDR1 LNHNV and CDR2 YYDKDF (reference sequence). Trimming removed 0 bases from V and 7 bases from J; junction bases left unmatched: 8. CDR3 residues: CATSRDFSGRGNTQYF. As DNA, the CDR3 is TGTGCCACCAGCAGAGATTTTAGCGGGAGAGGGAATACGCAGTATTTT.

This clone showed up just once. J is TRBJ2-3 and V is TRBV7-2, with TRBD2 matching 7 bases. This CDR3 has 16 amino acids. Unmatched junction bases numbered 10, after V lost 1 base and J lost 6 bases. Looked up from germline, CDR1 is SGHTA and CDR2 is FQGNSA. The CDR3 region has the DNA TGTGCCAGCAGCTTAGATATCCGTGGTAGCGGGGATACGCAGTATTTT. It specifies CASSLDIRGSGDTQYF.

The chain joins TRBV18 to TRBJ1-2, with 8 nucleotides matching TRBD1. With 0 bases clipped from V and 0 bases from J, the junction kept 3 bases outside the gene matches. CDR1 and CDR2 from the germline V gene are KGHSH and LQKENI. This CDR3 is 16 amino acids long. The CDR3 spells CASSPPGQAPNYGYTF. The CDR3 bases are TGTGCCAGCTCACCACCGGGACAGGCTCCTAACTATGGCTACACCTTC.

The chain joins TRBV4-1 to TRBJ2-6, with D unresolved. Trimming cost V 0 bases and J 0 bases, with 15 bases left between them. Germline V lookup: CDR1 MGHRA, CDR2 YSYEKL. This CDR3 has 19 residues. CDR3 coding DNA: TGCGCCAGCAGCCAAGATGAGGTAGCCCTGCACTCTGGGGCCAACGTCCTGACTTTC. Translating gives CASSQDEVALHSGANVLTF.

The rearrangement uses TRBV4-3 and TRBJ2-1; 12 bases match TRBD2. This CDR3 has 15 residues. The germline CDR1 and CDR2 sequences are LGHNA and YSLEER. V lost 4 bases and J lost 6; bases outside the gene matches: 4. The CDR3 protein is CASSPGLAGTNEQFF. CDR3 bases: TGCGCCAGCAGCCCCGGACTAGCGGGAACCAATGAGCAGTTCTTC.

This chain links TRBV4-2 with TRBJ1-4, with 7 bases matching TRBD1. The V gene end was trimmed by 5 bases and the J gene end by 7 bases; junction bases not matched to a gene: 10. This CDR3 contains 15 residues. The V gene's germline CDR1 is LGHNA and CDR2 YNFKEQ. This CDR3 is CASSFGSGGGEKLFF. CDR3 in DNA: TGTGCCAGCAGCTTTGGGTCAGGGGGTGGTGAAAAACTGTTTTTT.

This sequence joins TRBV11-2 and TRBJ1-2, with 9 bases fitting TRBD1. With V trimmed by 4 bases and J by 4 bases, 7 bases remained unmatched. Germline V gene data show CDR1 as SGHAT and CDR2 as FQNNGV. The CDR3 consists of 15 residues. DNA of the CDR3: TGTGCCAGCAGCTCTCCGGGACAGGGTGGCTATGGCTACACCTTC. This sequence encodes CASSSPGQGGYGYTF. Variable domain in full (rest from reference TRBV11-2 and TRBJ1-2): EAGVAQSPRYKIIEKRQSVAFWCNPISGHATLYWYQQILGQGPKLLIQFQNNGVVDDSQLPKDRFSAERLKGVDSTLKIQPAKLEDSAVYLCASSSPGQGGYGYTFGSGTRLTVV.

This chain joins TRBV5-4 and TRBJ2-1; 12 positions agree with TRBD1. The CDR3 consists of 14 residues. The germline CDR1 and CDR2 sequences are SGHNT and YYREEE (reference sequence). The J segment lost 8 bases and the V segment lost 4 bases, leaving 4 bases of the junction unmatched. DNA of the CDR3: TGTGCCAGCAGCAGGGACAGGGGGCGGGATGAGCAGTTCTTC. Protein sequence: CASSRDRGRDEQFF.

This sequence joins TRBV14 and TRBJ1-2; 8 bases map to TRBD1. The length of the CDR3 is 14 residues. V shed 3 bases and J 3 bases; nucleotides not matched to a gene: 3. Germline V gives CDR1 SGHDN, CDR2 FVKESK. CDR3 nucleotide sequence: TGTGCCAGCAGCCAGGACAGGGTGGACTATGGCTACACCTTC. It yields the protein CASSQDRVDYGYTF. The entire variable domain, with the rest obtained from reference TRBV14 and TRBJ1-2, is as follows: EAGVTQFPSHSVIEKGQTVTLRCDPISGHDNLYWYRRVMGKEIKFLLHFVKESKQDESGMPNNRFLAERTGGTYSTLKVQPAELEDSGVYFCASSQDRVDYGYTFGSGTRLTVV.

Written as DNA, the CDR3 is TGTGCCAGCAGCCTAAGGACTAGCGGGAGGACGGATACGCAGTATTTT. This gives the protein CASSLRTSGRTDTQYF. The chain employs TRBV11-2 and TRBJ2-3; 14 bases line up with TRBD2. The junction had 7 bases not matched to a gene; V was cut back by 5 bases and J by 6 bases. The V gene's germline CDR1 is SGHAT and CDR2 FQNNGV. The CDR3 contains 16 residues.

For the CDR3, the DNA is TGTGCCAGCAGCAGGAGGACTAGCGGGAAAGAGACCCAGTACTTC. Its protein product is CASSRRTSGKETQYF. J is TRBJ2-5 and V is TRBV5-4, with 12 bases aligning to TRBD2. CDR3 length equals 15 residues. Germline V lookup: CDR1 SGHNT, CDR2 YYREEE (reference sequence). Germline trimming cut 4 bases from V and 3 bases from J; bases unmatched to any gene: 4. Full variable domain (missing parts from reference TRBV5-4 and TRBJ2-5): ETGVTQSPTHLIKTRGQQVTLRCSSQSGHNTVSWYQQALGQGPQFIFQYYREEENGRGNFPPRFSGLQFPNYSSELNVNALELDDSALYLCASSRRTSGKETQYFGPGTRLLVL.

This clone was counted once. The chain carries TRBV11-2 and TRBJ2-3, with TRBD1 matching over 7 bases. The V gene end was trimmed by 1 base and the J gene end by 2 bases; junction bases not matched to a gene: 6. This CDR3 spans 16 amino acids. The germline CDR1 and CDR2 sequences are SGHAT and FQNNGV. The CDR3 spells CASSLVLQGFTDTQYF. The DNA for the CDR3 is TGTGCCAGCAGCTTAGTGCTACAGGGGTTCACAGATACGCAGTATTTT.

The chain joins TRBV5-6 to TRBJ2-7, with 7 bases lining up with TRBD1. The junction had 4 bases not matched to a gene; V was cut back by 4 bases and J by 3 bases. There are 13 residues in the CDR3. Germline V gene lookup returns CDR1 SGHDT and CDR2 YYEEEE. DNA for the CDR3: TGTGCCAGCAGCCTGGGACAGCTCTACGAGCAGTACTTC. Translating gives CASSLGQLYEQYF.